Each of the 16 T cell receptor beta chains below was sequenced from the same sample in a study of shared clonotypes between healthy human individuals (dated by TCRdb to the early 2020s). The library relied on the immunoSEQ multiplex PCR assay. TCRdb retrieved this table from immuneACCESS and kept in-frame rearrangements only. Not all clones are present; in checked studies, unresolved V genes account for under half, and no reason is known for the remainder. The table for this sample lists about 2.3 million clones; more than 85% of them were counted only once. Jointly, the top ten make up approximately 0.4% of the sample. Sequenced sample: naive CD4+ T cells from PBMCs. The cell subset or site label for this specimen denotes: CD45RA+ positively selected. These receptors originate from a man between 18 and 35 years old in good health. Some clones in this sample may be carry-over from other donors' samples.

The V call is TRBV27, the J call TRBJ1-2; D ambiguous. This CDR3 is 13 amino acids long. Germline CDR1 is MNHEY and CDR2 is SMNVEV (reference sequence). The ends were cut back, 6 bases at V and 3 bases at J, with 11 bases in the middle. The CDR3 bases are TGTGCCAGCAGCCCGCGGACGGACTATGGCTACACCTTC. This codes for CASSPRTDYGYTF.

The rearrangement uses TRBV18 and TRBJ1-1, with D possibly being TRBD1 (6 bases). Trimming shortened V by 3 bases and J by 5 bases, and 25 bases separated the two germline ends. Germline loops: CDR1 KGHSH, CDR2 LQKENI. The CDR3 totals 18 residues. In DNA, the CDR3 is TGTGCCAGCTCACCTACAGGGAACCTTAACAAAGCAGGGACTGAAGCTTTCTTT. Residues: CASSPTGNLNKAGTEAFF.

This chain links TRBV5-1 with TRBJ2-7; 7 bases are a match to TRBD2. The length of the CDR3 is 13 residues. With V trimmed by 3 bases and J by 4 bases, 4 bases remained unmatched. The germline gives CDR1 SGHRS, CDR2 YFSETQ. CDR3 nucleotide sequence: TGCGCCAGCAGCTGGGGGGGATCGTACGAGCAGTACTTC. It translates to CASSWGGSYEQYF. Full variable domain (remainder filled in from reference TRBV5-1 and TRBJ2-7): KAGVTQTPRYLIKTRGQQVTLSCSPISGHRSVSWYQQTPGQGLQFLFEYFSETQRNKGNFPGRFSGRQFSNSRSEMNVSTLELGDSALYLCASSWGGSYEQYFGPGTRLTVT.

The V gene is TRBV29-1, the J gene TRBJ1-4; unclear D gene. The CDR3 is 13 residues long. V was cut by 3 bases and J by 8 bases, with 13 bases left in between. The V gene's germline CDR1 is SQVTM and CDR2 ANQGSEA. The CDR3 loop reads CSVDSAGGEKLFF. The CDR3 DNA reads as TGCAGCGTTGACTCCGCCGGAGGCGAAAAACTGTTTTTT. The entire variable domain, with the rest obtained from reference TRBV29-1 and TRBJ1-4, is as follows: SAVISQKPSRDICQRGTSLTIQCQVDSQVTMMFWYRQQPGQSLTLIATANQGSEATYESGFVIDKFPISRPNLTFSTLTVSNMSPEDSSIYLCSVDSAGGEKLFFGSGTQLSVL.

The chain carries TRBV5-1 and TRBJ1-4; 10 nucleotides agree with TRBD1. This CDR3 spans 15 amino acids. V was clipped by 4 bases and J by 11 bases; unmatched bases: 11. Germline V gives CDR1 SGHRS, CDR2 YFSETQ. The CDR3 loop reads CASSEGTGEGRKLFF. In nucleotides, the CDR3 is TGCGCCAGCAGCGAGGGGACAGGGGAGGGTCGGAAACTGTTTTTT.

The genes are TRBV19 and TRBJ1-2; D is ambiguous. V gave up 7 bases and J gave up 8 bases, with 20 bases separating them. Per the germline V gene, CDR1 is LNHDA and CDR2 is SQIVND (reference sequence). The CDR3 has 14 amino acids. The CDR3 sequence is CASTPGLSWRGYTF. CDR3 DNA sequence: TGTGCCAGTACTCCGGGTCTATCCTGGAGAGGCTACACCTTC.

The chain has TRBV10-3 and TRBJ2-1; perhaps D is TRBD1 or TRBD2 (5 bases each). The CDR3 has 14 residues. Germline lookup yields CDR1 ENHRY and CDR2 SYGVKD. The V end lost 10 bases, the J end lost 7 bases, and 20 bases lay between the germline ends. Here the CDR3 DNA reads TGTGCCACCGGACACCCCGGACTTCGAAATGAGCAGTTCTTC. Amino acid sequence: CATGHPGLRNEQFF.

The rearrangement joins TRBV7-9 to TRBJ2-3, with D unclear. The CDR3 covers 14 residues. V lost 1 base and J lost 3, with 8 bases in between. The V gene's germline CDR1 is SEHNR and CDR2 FQNEAQ (reference sequence). The CDR3: CASSLGYRTDTQYF. The CDR3 DNA follows: TGTGCCAGCAGCTTAGGTTACCGTACAGATACGCAGTATTTT.

The DNA of the CDR3 is TGTGCCAGCAGTCCAACAGGGGGCGGGCAGCCCCAGCATTTT. It yields the protein CASSPTGGGQPQHF. V is TRBV2 and J is TRBJ1-5; 9 bases map to TRBD1. Per the germline V gene, CDR1 is SNHLY and CDR2 is FYNNEI. Trimming removed 5 bases from V and 7 bases from J; junction bases left unmatched: 6. The CDR3 extends over 14 amino acids.

The V and J genes are TRBV5-6 and TRBJ2-5; D gene unclear. This CDR3 is built from 13 residues. Germline CDR1 and CDR2: SGHDT and YYEEEE. Trimming stripped 5 bases from V and 5 bases from J, with 13 bases between. In nucleotides, the CDR3 is TGTGCCAGCAGGATTACTGGGTCGGAGACCCAGTACTTC. Protein: CASRITGSETQYF.

The chain employs TRBV19 and TRBJ1-5, with 9 bases lining up with TRBD1. CDR3 length: 19 amino acids. Germline V gives CDR1 LNHDA, CDR2 SQIVND (reference sequence). The junction had 10 bases not matched to a gene; V was cut back by 1 base and J by 0 bases. The CDR3 region is CASSIGSLGTGYSNQPQHF. In DNA, the CDR3 is TGTGCCAGTAGTATAGGGAGTCTGGGGACAGGGTATAGCAATCAGCCCCAGCATTTT.

The chain is built from TRBV28 and TRBJ2-3, with unresolved D. The V gene lost 3 bases and the J gene lost 3 bases, with 7 bases spanning the gap. This CDR3 comprises 13 residues. Germline CDR1 MDHEN, CDR2 SYDVKM. CDR3: CASSFGVTDTQYF. In nucleotides, the CDR3 is TGTGCCAGCAGTTTCGGTGTGACAGATACGCAGTATTTT. Together with reference TRBV28 and TRBJ2-3, the CDR3 gives the full variable domain: DVKVTQSSRYLVKRTGEKVFLECVQDMDHENMFWYRQDPGLGLRLIYFSYDVKMKEKGDIPEGYSVSREKKERFSLILESASTNQTSMYLCASSFGVTDTQYFGPGTRLTVL.

The CDR3 sequence: CASSSGGVYGYTF. As DNA, the CDR3 is TGTGCCAGCAGCTCCGGGGGGGTCTATGGCTACACCTTC. The chain has TRBV7-2 and TRBJ1-2; possible D gene TRBD1, 5 bases. V lost 4 bases and J 4 bases, leaving 10 bases between the germline ends. Germline CDR1 reads SGHTA; CDR2 reads FQGNSA. This CDR3 has 13 residues.

The chain employs TRBV5-1 and TRBJ1-4; 8 positions agree with TRBD1. V lost 3 bases and J lost 8; bases outside the gene matches: 9. The V gene's germline CDR1 is SGHRS and CDR2 YFSETQ. CDR3 size: 15 residues. The CDR3 is CASSSTGGNREKLFF. As DNA, the CDR3 is TGCGCCAGCAGCTCTACAGGGGGAAATAGGGAAAAACTGTTTTTT.

This rearrangement joins TRBV4-2 to TRBJ2-7; 10 bases are shared with TRBD2. This CDR3 comprises 15 residues. Germline values: CDR1 LGHNA, CDR2 YNFKEQ. Unmatched junction bases numbered 12, after V lost 8 bases and J lost 5 bases. The CDR3 DNA reads as TGTGCCAGCGCGAGGGAAGCGGGAGGGCCGGACGAGCAGTACTTC. This translates into CASAREAGGPDEQYF.

This chain joins TRBV7-9 and TRBJ1-2; perhaps TRBD1 as D (5 bases). CDR1 SEHNR and CDR2 FQNEAQ come from the germline V gene (reference sequence). This CDR3 contains 14 residues. With 1 base removed from V and 3 bases from J, the gap between germline ends came to 9 bases. This CDR3 is CASSLGGSDYGYTF. DNA of the CDR3: TGTGCCAGCAGCTTAGGGGGGAGTGACTATGGCTACACCTTC. The full variable domain, in which reference TRBV7-9 and TRBJ1-2 provide the parts outside the CDR3, is DTGVSQNPRHKITKRGQNVTFRCDPISEHNRLYWYRQTLGQGPEFLTYFQNEAQLEKSRLLSDRFSAERPKGSFSTLEIQRTEQGDSAMYLCASSLGGSDYGYTFGSGTRLTVV.